The 32 T cell receptor beta chains listed next were all sequenced from one sample in a study of cytomegalovirus exposure and HLA in healthy donors. Use of 60 Vbeta and 13 Jbeta primers characterized the PCR. This table comes from immunoSEQ multiplex PCR, and its TCRdb copy is limited to in-frame clones, with some not included. The sample has 150,000 to 180,000 clones; roughly 70% are singletons. The sample taken for sequencing was PBMCs. Receptors were obtained from a man younger than 45 in good health and CMV-seronegative.

The chain couples TRBV29-1 to TRBJ2-3, with 8 positions matching TRBD1. CDR1 and CDR2 from the germline V gene are SQVTM and ANQGSEA. Trimming took 5 bases from V and 2 from J; bases not matched to a gene: 3. This CDR3 is 13 amino acids long. This CDR3 reads CSVRTGITDTQYF. Here the CDR3 DNA reads TGCAGCGTTCGGACAGGGATCACAGATACGCAGTATTTT.

This clone was seen only a few times. V is TRBV4-1 and J is TRBJ1-1; D is perhaps TRBD1 (5 bases). The CDR3 extends over 15 amino acids. The V end was cut by 1 base, the J end by 1 base, with 10 bases between. Germline lookup yields CDR1 MGHRA and CDR2 YSYEKL. The CDR3 loop is CASSQGVTGNTEAFF. DNA of the CDR3: TGCGCCAGCAGCCAAGGGGTTACAGGGAACACTGAAGCTTTCTTT.

V gene TRBV27 combines with J gene TRBJ1-1, with D uncertain. There are 13 residues in the CDR3. The ends were cut back, 3 bases at V and 1 base at J, with 6 bases in the middle. Germline CDR1 and CDR2: MNHEY and SMNVEV (reference sequence). This CDR3 reads CASSFGGNTEAFF. CDR3 DNA: TGTGCCAGCAGTTTTGGAGGGAACACTGAAGCTTTCTTT.

The chain employs TRBV6-5 and TRBJ1-4; D call uncertain. CDR1 is MNHEY, CDR2 SVGAGI, per germline. V was pared by 6 bases and J by 0 bases, with 5 bases between. The CDR3 contains 13 residues. The CDR3 here is CASSPTTNEKLFF. DNA for the CDR3: TGTGCCAGCAGCCCAACAACTAATGAAAAACTGTTTTTT.

The V call is TRBV7-2, the J call TRBJ1-1; D remains ambiguous. From germline, CDR1 is SGHTA and CDR2 FQGNSA. V was pared by 2 bases and J by 5 bases, with 12 bases between. CDR3 size: 14 residues. CDR3 amino acids: CASSLRPGRTEAFF. The CDR3 nucleotides read TGTGCCAGCAGCTTACGGCCAGGCCGGACTGAAGCTTTCTTT.

The CDR3 here is CASSLDGRGILDSPLHF. CDR3 coding DNA: TGCGCCAGCAGCTTGGACGGTCGGGGGATCTTGGATTCACCCCTCCACTTT. This rearrangement joins TRBV5-1 to TRBJ1-6; a weak D match, TRBD1 (5 bases). Germline V lookup: CDR1 SGHRS, CDR2 YFSETQ. Trimming left V 0 bases short and J 8 bases short, with 18 bases between. This CDR3 contains 17 residues. Variable domain in full (rest from reference TRBV5-1 and TRBJ1-6): KAGVTQTPRYLIKTRGQQVTLSCSPISGHRSVSWYQQTPGQGLQFLFEYFSETQRNKGNFPGRFSGRQFSNSRSEMNVSTLELGDSALYLCASSLDGRGILDSPLHFGNGTRLTVT.

The rearrangement joins TRBV28 to TRBJ1-2; 7 bases agree with TRBD1. V lost 6 bases, J lost 2 bases, and 3 bases stayed unmatched. Germline CDR1 and CDR2: MDHEN and SYDVKM. The CDR3 consists of 13 residues. CDR3 in amino acids: CASRLGQNYGYTF. The CDR3 DNA follows: TGTGCCAGCAGACTGGGACAGAACTATGGCTACACCTTC.

V usage is TRBV11-3 and J usage is TRBJ2-2; 9 nucleotides agree with TRBD2. The CDR3 totals 14 residues. V lost 5 bases to trimming and J lost 3 bases; unmatched junction nucleotides: 1. Germline loops: CDR1 SGHNT, CDR2 YENEEA. The CDR3 DNA follows: TGTGCCAGCAGCCGGACTAGCGACACCGGGGAGCTGTTTTTT. It codes for CASSRTSDTGELFF.

The chain carries TRBV7-9 and TRBJ2-1; TRBD2 matches at 13 bases. Per the germline V gene, CDR1 is SEHNR and CDR2 is FQNEAQ (reference sequence). There are 14 residues in the CDR3. Unmatched junction bases numbered 0, after V lost 4 bases and J lost 6 bases. CDR3 amino acids: CASSWTSGSNEQFF. The CDR3, as DNA: TGTGCCAGCAGCTGGACTAGCGGGAGCAATGAGCAGTTCTTC.

This clone was observed once. This chain joins TRBV6-1 and TRBJ1-2; D gene uncertain. Germline lookup yields CDR1 MNHNS and CDR2 SASEGT. The CDR3 length is 14 residues. The V end was cut by 10 bases, the J end by 4 bases, with 19 bases between. The CDR3 DNA reads as TGTGCCAACTCAAACCTGAATGGAGGCTATGGCTACACCTTC. This gives the protein CANSNLNGGYGYTF.

In this sample, this clone turned up a few times. The rearrangement links TRBV15 to TRBJ2-5; 7 bases fit TRBD2. This CDR3 is built from 13 residues. The germline gives CDR1 LNHNV, CDR2 YYDKDF (reference sequence). Germline trimming cut 2 bases from V and 4 bases from J; bases unmatched to any gene: 1. The CDR3 is CATSRLAGETQYF. CDR3 DNA sequence: TGTGCCACCAGCAGATTAGCGGGAGAGACCCAGTACTTC.

The chain recombines TRBV9 with TRBJ1-2; D is ambiguous. This CDR3 comprises 15 residues. Trimming removed 1 base from V and 0 bases from J, with 10 bases in between. CDR1 and CDR2 (germline): SGDLS, YYNGEE. CDR3 in amino acids: CASSVTPIANYGYTF. Here the CDR3 DNA reads TGTGCCAGCAGCGTAACCCCGATAGCTAACTATGGCTACACCTTC.

The chain employs TRBV7-3 and TRBJ1-2; the D gene is possibly TRBD1 (5 bases). This CDR3 comprises 13 residues. Germline V gene data show CDR1 as SGHTA and CDR2 as FQGTGA. Trimming removed 3 bases at V and 6 bases at J, with 11 bases between. The CDR3 coding sequence is TGTGCCAGCAGCTTCCAGGGTGGACATGGCTACACCTTC. Amino acids: CASSFQGGHGYTF. Variable domain in full (rest from reference TRBV7-3 and TRBJ1-2): GAGVSQTPSNKVTEKGKYVELRCDPISGHTALYWYRQSLGQGPEFLIYFQGTGAADDSGLPNDRFFAVRPEGSVSTLKIQRTERGDSAVYLCASSFQGGHGYTFGSGTRLTVV.

This chain joins TRBV6-1 and TRBJ2-6, with TRBD1 identical over 7 bases. The CDR3 runs to 17 residues. CDR1 MNHNS and CDR2 SASEGT come from the germline V gene. With 1 base clipped from V and 1 base from J, the junction kept 4 bases outside the gene matches. CDR3 DNA sequence: TGTGCCAGCAGTGAAGATCACAGGGGATCTGGGGCCAACGTCCTGACTTTC. Amino acids: CASSEDHRGSGANVLTF.

V gene TRBV7-2 combines with J gene TRBJ2-3; TRBD2 matches at 13 bases. V lost 5 bases and J lost 6; bases outside the gene matches: 11. Germline-derived CDR1 and CDR2 are SGHTA and FQGNSA. The CDR3 has 17 amino acids. CDR3 loop: CASSLNPGTSGVDTQYF. The CDR3 coding sequence is TGTGCCAGCAGCCTGAACCCCGGGACTAGCGGGGTTGATACGCAGTATTTT.

J is TRBJ1-5 and V is TRBV29-1; TRBD1 agrees at 8 bases. The CDR3 consists of 14 residues. V shed 5 bases, J shed 2 bases, and the junction held 5 bases outside the gene matches. CDR1 and CDR2 from the germline V gene are SQVTM and ANQGSEA. CDR3 DNA: TGCAGCGTTATCGGACAGGGCGGCAATCAGCCCCAGCATTTT. Amino acids: CSVIGQGGNQPQHF.

This chain connects TRBV5-8 to TRBJ1-4; TRBD1 matches 7 bases. Germline loops: CDR1 SGHTS, CDR2 YDEGEE. The CDR3 is 16 residues long. V lost 5 bases, J lost 2 bases, and 9 bases stayed unmatched. Here the CDR3 DNA reads TGTGCCAGCAGTTACCGACAGGGTGGTACTAATGAAAAACTGTTTTTT. Residues: CASSYRQGGTNEKLFF. Combining the CDR3 with reference TRBV5-8 and TRBJ1-4 gives the whole variable domain EAGVTQSPTHLIKTRGQQATLRCSPISGHTSVYWYQQALGLGLQFLLWYDEGEERNRGNFPPRFSGRQFPNYSSELNVNALELEDSALYLCASSYRQGGTNEKLFFGSGTQLSVL.

This chain links TRBV2 with TRBJ1-6, with D hard to call. The germline V gene has CDR1 SNHLY and CDR2 FYNNEI. Trimming removed 9 bases at V and 0 bases at J, with 6 bases between. The CDR3 is made up of 13 amino acids. The CDR3 bases are TGTGCCAGGAGGAGCTCCTATAATTCACCCCTCCACTTT. Translation gives CARRSSYNSPLHF.

This rearrangement joins TRBV5-4 to TRBJ2-6; 7 bases are shared with TRBD2. The CDR3 totals 15 residues. Germline values: CDR1 SGHNT, CDR2 YYREEE (reference sequence). V shed 5 bases and J 0 bases; nucleotides not matched to a gene: 2. CDR3 amino acids: CASRAGPSGANVLTF. The CDR3 DNA follows: TGTGCCAGCAGAGCGGGGCCCTCTGGGGCCAACGTCCTGACTTTC. The whole variable domain, filled in from reference TRBV5-4 and TRBJ2-6, reads ETGVTQSPTHLIKTRGQQVTLRCSSQSGHNTVSWYQQALGQGPQFIFQYYREEENGRGNFPPRFSGLQFPNYSSELNVNALELDDSALYLCASRAGPSGANVLTFGAGSRLTVL.

The chain uses TRBV15 and TRBJ2-7; D possibly corresponds to TRBD2 (5 bases). There are 13 residues in the CDR3. Trimming cost V 3 bases and J 3 bases, with 9 bases left between them. The germline V gene has CDR1 LNHNV and CDR2 YYDKDF (reference sequence). CDR3 coding DNA: TGTGCCACCAGCAGTGCCGGGATCTACGAGCAGTACTTC. Translating gives CATSSAGIYEQYF. Full variable domain (outside the CDR3, taken from reference TRBV15 and TRBJ2-7): DAMVIQNPRYQVTQFGKPVTLSCSQTLNHNVMYWYQQKSSQAPKLLFHYYDKDFNNEADTPDNFQSRRPNTSFCFLDIRSPGLGDTAMYLCATSSAGIYEQYFGPGTRLTVT.

This clone was counted a few times. The V and J genes are TRBV7-9 and TRBJ2-3, with a weak D call TRBD1 (5 bases). Trimming removed 1 base from V and 2 bases from J, with 7 bases in between. The CDR3 is made up of 14 amino acids. Germline V gene sequence: CDR1 SEHNR, CDR2 FQNEAQ (reference sequence). CDR3 DNA sequence: TGTGCCAGCAGCTTAGAGACAGACACAGATACGCAGTATTTT. It specifies CASSLETDTDTQYF.

This chain joins TRBV5-1 and TRBJ2-7, with 12 positions matching TRBD2. The CDR3 is 15 amino acids. Germline V gene lookup returns CDR1 SGHRS and CDR2 YFSETQ. Germline trimming cut 4 bases from V and 7 bases from J; bases unmatched to any gene: 9. The CDR3 here is CASSETSGGKSEQYF. In nucleotides, the CDR3 is TGCGCCAGCAGCGAAACTAGCGGGGGGAAGTCTGAGCAGTACTTC.

The chain couples TRBV5-1 to TRBJ2-3; perhaps TRBD2 as D (5 bases). The CDR3 contains 15 residues. The V gene lost 5 bases and the J gene lost 4 bases, with 17 bases spanning the gap. The germline CDR1 and CDR2 sequences are SGHRS and YFSETQ. The CDR3 sequence: CASRSPKDYSDTQYF. The DNA for the CDR3 is TGCGCCAGCAGATCCCCCAAAGACTACTCAGATACGCAGTATTTT.

Concerning this clone: At one of its ends the junction is not consistent with the germline gene, which may arise from a read error. The chain links TRBV13 to TRBJ1-5; D ambiguous. The CDR3 extends over 15 amino acids. Germline CDR1 reads PRHDT; CDR2 reads FYEKMQ (reference sequence). The CDR3 spells CASSVGKKLGQPQHF. CDR3 DNA sequence: TGTGCCAGCAGCGTAGGGAAAAAGCTTGGTCAGCCCCAGCATTTT.

This clone was counted only a few times. The chain uses TRBV14 and TRBJ2-3; 10 bases align to TRBD2. Germline CDR1 SGHDN, CDR2 FVKESK. The V and J ends lost 1 base and 2 bases, in that order; junction bases with no gene match: 6. CDR3 size: 17 residues. The CDR3 here is CASSQALAGAYTDTQYF. CDR3 DNA: TGTGCCAGCAGCCAAGCCCTAGCGGGGGCCTACACAGATACGCAGTATTTT.

CDR3 in amino acids: CASRNQGTSSYNSPLHF. The CDR3 nucleotides read TGTGCCAGCAGAAACCAAGGGACAAGCTCCTATAATTCACCCCTCCACTTT. The J gene is TRBJ1-6, the V gene TRBV28; a possible D gene is TRBD1 (6 bases). Germline V gene data show CDR1 as MDHEN and CDR2 as SYDVKM. V was cut by 6 bases and J by 0 bases, with 15 bases left in between. The CDR3 length is 17 residues.

The chain combines TRBV5-1 with TRBJ2-2, with 8 bases lining up with TRBD1. Losses at the gene ends were 3 bases for V and 6 bases for J; bases not matched to a gene: 7. The CDR3 runs 15 residues. The germline CDR1 and CDR2 sequences are SGHRS and YFSETQ. CDR3 residues: CASSSSGQGAGELFF. The CDR3 region has the DNA TGCGCCAGCAGCTCCTCTGGACAGGGCGCCGGGGAGCTGTTTTTT.

A single count supports this clone. This chain links TRBV7-2 with TRBJ2-2; tentative D call: TRBD2 (7 bases). The CDR3 consists of 16 residues. Germline values: CDR1 SGHTA, CDR2 FQGNSA. V gave up 2 bases and J gave up 4 bases, with 14 bases separating them. CDR3 in DNA: TGTGCCAGCAGCTTAAACGGGGGCGGGAGCACCGGGGAGCTGTTTTTT. Translated: CASSLNGGGSTGELFF.

The CDR3 here is CASSLADYNEQFF. In DNA form, the CDR3 reads TGCGCCAGCAGCTTGGCAGACTACAATGAGCAGTTCTTC. The chain couples TRBV5-1 to TRBJ2-1; D is unresolved. Looked up from germline, CDR1 is SGHRS and CDR2 is YFSETQ. The CDR3 is 13 residues long. The V and J ends lost 0 bases and 3 bases respectively, with 4 bases between them.

The chain joins TRBV4-1 to TRBJ1-2; possible D gene TRBD1, 5 bases. The CDR3 consists of 15 residues. Deletions cut 0 bases from V and 7 bases from J, with 15 bases between. The V gene's germline CDR1 is MGHRA and CDR2 YSYEKL. The DNA for the CDR3 is TGCGCCAGCAGCCAAGAGGGAACGGGGGTCGGTGGCTACACCTTC. It encodes CASSQEGTGVGGYTF.

V gene TRBV27 combines with J gene TRBJ1-6, with D unclear. The CDR3 loop spans 14 amino acids. Trimming cost V 2 bases and J 7 bases, with 9 bases left between them. Germline V CDR1 and CDR2: MNHEY, SMNVEV (reference sequence). The CDR3 bases are TGTGCCAGCAGTTTAAGGCGGGAAAATTCACCCCTCCACTTT. Its translation is CASSLRRENSPLHF.

The rearrangement links TRBV19 to TRBJ1-2; D gene ambiguous. Germline CDR1 LNHDA, CDR2 SQIVND (reference sequence). Trimming left V 7 bases short and J 5 bases short, with 14 bases between. The CDR3 is made up of 13 amino acids. CDR3 nucleotide sequence: TGTGCCAGTACCCGTCCGGGTGGATATGGCTACACCTTC. It codes for CASTRPGGYGYTF.